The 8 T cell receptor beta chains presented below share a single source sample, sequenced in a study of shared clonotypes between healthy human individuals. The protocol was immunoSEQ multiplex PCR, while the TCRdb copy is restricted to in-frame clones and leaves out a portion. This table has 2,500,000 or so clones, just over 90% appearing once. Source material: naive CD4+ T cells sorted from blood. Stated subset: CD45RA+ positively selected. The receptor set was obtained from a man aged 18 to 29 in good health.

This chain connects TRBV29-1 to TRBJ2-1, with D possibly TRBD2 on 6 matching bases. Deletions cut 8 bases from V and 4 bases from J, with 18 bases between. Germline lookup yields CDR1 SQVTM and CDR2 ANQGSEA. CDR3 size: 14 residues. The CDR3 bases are TGCAGCATCTGGGGAAGCGGGTGGTACAATGAGCAGTTCTTC. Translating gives CSIWGSGWYNEQFF.

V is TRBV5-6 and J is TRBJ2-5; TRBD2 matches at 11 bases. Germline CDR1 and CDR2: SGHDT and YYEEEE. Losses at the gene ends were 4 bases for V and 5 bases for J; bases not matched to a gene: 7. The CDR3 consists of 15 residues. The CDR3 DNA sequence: TGTGCCAGCAGCATTAGCGGGAGGGCCGGGGAGACCCAGTACTTC. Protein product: CASSISGRAGETQYF.

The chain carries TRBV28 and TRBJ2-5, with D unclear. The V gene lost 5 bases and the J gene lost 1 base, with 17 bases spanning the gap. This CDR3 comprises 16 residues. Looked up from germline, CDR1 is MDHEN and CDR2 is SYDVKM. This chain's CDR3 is CASSPRAQRSQETQYF. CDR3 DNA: TGTGCCAGCAGTCCCCGGGCCCAGAGGTCCCAAGAGACCCAGTACTTC.

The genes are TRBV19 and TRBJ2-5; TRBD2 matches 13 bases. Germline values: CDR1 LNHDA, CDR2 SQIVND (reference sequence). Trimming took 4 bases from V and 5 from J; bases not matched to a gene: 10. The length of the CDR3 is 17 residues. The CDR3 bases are TGTGCCAGTAGTAAAACTACTAGCGGGGGGGCCTTGGAGACCCAGTACTTC. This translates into CASSKTTSGGALETQYF.

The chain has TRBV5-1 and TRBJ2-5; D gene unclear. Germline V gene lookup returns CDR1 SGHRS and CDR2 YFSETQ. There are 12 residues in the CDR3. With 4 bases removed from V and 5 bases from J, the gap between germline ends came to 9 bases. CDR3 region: CASSRLTETQYF. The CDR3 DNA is TGCGCCAGCAGCCGACTCACCGAGACCCAGTACTTC.

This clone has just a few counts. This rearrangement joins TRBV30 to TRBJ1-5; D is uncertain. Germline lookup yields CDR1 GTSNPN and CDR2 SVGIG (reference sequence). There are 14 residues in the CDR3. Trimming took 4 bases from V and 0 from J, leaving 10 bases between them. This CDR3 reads CAWNVGDSNQPQHF. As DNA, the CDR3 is TGTGCCTGGAACGTTGGGGATAGCAATCAGCCCCAGCATTTT.

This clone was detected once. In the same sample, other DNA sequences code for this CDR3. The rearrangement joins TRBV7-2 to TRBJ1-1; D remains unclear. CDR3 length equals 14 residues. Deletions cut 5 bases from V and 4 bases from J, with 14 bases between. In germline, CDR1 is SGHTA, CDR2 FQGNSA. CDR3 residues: CASSPRTGATEAFF. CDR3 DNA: TGTGCCAGCAGCCCAAGGACGGGAGCCACTGAAGCTTTCTTT.

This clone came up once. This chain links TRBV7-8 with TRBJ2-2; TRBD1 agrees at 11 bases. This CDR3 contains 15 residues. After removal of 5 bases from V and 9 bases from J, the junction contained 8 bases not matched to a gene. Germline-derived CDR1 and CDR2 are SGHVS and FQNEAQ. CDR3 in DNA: TGTGCCAGCAGCCCCGACGGACAGGGGGCCCGGGAGCTGTTTTTT. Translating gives CASSPDGQGARELFF.